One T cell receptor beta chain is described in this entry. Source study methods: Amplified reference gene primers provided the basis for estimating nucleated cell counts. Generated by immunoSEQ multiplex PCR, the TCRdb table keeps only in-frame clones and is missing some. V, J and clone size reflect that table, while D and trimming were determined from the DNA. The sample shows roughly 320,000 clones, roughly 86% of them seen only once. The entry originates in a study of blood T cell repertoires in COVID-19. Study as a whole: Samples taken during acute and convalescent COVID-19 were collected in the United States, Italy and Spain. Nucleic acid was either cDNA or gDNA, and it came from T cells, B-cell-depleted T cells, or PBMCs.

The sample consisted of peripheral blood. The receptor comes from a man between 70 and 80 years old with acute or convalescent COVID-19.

CDR3 sequence (DNA): TGTGCCAGCTCACCAGGGACAGGGCATAACAATGAGCAGTTCTTC. Residues: CASSPGTGHNNEQFF. V is TRBV18 and J is TRBJ2-1, with 9 bases that match TRBD1. CDR1 and CDR2 (germline): KGHSH, LQKENI. This CDR3 region has 15 residues. V lost 2 bases to trimming and J lost 5 bases; unmatched junction nucleotides: 4.